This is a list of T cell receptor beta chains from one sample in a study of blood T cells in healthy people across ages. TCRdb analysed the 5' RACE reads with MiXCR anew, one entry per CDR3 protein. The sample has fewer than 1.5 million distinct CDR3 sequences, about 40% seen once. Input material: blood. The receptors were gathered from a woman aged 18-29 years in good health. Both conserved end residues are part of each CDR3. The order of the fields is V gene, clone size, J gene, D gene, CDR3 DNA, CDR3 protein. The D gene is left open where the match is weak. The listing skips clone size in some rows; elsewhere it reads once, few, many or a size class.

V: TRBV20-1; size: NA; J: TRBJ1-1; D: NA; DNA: TGCAGTGCCCTCCTAGCTCTAGGGGCCGCAGCTTTCTTT; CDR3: CSALLALGAAAFF
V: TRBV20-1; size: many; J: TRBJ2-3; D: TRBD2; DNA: TGTCAGATTAGCGGGGGCACAGATACGCAGTATTTT; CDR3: CQISGGTDTQYF
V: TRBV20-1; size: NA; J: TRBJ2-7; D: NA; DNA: TGCAGTGCTGACGACTGGACCTCCTACAATGAGCAGTACTTC; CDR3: CSADDWTSYNEQYF
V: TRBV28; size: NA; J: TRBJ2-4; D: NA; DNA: TGTGCCAGCAGTGGTGGGGGGGCGCTTGAGCAGTACTTC; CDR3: CASSGGGALEQYF
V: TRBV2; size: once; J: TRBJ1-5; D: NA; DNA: TGTGCCAGCAGTGAAGCGGGGTCACCTAGCAATCAGCCCCAGCATTTT; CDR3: CASSEAGSPSNQPQHF
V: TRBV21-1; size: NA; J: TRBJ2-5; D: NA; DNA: TGTGCCAGCAGCCCAAGGGGACACCGGGACCACCAAGAGACCCAGTACTTC; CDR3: CASSPRGHRDHQETQYF
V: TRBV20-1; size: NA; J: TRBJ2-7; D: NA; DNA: TGCAGTGCTAGAGATCTTACGAGGGGGAGCTCCTACGAGCAGTACTTC; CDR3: CSARDLTRGSSYEQYF
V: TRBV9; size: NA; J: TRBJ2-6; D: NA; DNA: TGTGCCAGCAGCGTACCGGTCCGCACTGGGGCCAACGTCCTGACTTTC; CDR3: CASSVPVRTGANVLTF
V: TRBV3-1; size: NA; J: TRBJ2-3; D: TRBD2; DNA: TGTGCCAGCAGCCGACGGGAGCGGGAGTTATGTACGCAGTATTTT; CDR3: CASSRRERELCTQYF
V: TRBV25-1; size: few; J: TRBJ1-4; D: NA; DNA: TGTGCCAGCAGTGAGCAGACAGGCCTTGAAAAACTGTTTTTT; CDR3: CASSEQTGLEKLFF
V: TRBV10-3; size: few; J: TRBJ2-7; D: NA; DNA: TGTGCCATCAGTGAGCCTAAACTACCCTACGAGCAGTACTTC; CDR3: CAISEPKLPYEQYF
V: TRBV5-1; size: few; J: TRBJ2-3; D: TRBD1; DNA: TGCGCCAGCAGCCAGAAACAGGGGGCAGATACGCAGTATTTT; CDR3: CASSQKQGADTQYF
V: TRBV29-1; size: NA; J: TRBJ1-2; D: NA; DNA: TGCAGCGTTGTAGTGGGGGGCGGCACCTATGGCTACACCTTC; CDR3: CSVVVGGGTYGYTF
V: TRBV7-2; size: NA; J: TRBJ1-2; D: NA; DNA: TGTGCCAGCAGCAAAAGGGGGGGCGGTAACTATGGCTACACCTTC; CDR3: CASSKRGGGNYGYTF
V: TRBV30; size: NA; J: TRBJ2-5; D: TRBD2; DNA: TGTGCCTGGAGCGCTGGACTAGCGGGGGTATTCCAAGAGACCCAGTACTTC; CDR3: CAWSAGLAGVFQETQYF
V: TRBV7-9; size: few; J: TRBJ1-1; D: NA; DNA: TGTGCCAGCAGCCGAAACAGGGTAGATGAAGCTTTCTTT; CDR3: CASSRNRVDEAFF
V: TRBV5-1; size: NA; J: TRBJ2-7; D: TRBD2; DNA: TGCGCCAGCAGCCGTGATTTCGGCGGGGGGGTCACGTCCTACAATGAGCAGTACTTC; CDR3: CASSRDFGGGVTSYNEQYF
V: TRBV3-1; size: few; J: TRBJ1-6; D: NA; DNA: TGTGCCAGCAGCCATGACACATTTGTCCTCCACTTT; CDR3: CASSHDTFVLHF
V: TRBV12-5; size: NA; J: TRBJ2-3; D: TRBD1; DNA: TGTGCTAGTGGTTTGGGAGACAGGGCCGCAGATACGCAGTATTTT; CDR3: CASGLGDRAADTQYF
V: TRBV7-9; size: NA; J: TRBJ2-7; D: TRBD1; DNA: TGTGCCAGCAGCGTACTGGACAGGGGATACGAGCAGTACTTC; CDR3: CASSVLDRGYEQYF
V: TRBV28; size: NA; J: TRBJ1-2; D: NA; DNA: TGTGCCAGCAGTTTTACAGACAGCCGCCATGGCTACACCTTC; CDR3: CASSFTDSRHGYTF
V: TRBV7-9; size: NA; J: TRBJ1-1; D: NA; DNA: TGTGCCAGCAGCTTAGCGACAGGAATGAACACTGAAGCTTTCTTT; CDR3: CASSLATGMNTEAFF
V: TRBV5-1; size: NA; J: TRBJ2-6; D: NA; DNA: TGCGCCAGCAGCTTGGCTACTGGGTGGGCCAACGTCCTGACTTTC; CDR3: CASSLATGWANVLTF
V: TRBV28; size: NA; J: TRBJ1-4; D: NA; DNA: TGTGCCAGCAGTCCAGGGTACCCTTTCTCGGCTAATGAAAAACTGTTTTTT; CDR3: CASSPGYPFSANEKLFF
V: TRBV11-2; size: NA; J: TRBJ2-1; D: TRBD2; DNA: TGTGCCAGCACCCTCGGGGAGGGAGCTGAGCAGTTCTTC; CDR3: CASTLGEGAEQFF
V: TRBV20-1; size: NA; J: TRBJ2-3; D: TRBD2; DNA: TGCAGTGCTAGTATGGGACTAGCGGGGGGAACTAGCACAGATACGCAGTATTTT; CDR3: CSASMGLAGGTSTDTQYF
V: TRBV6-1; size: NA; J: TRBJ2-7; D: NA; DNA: TGTGCCAGCACCCTACAGGAATACGAGCAGTACTTC; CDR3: CASTLQEYEQYF
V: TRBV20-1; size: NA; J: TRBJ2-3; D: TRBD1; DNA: TGCAGTGCTACGGGGACAGGGATGATGACAGATACGCAGTATTTT; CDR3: CSATGTGMMTDTQYF
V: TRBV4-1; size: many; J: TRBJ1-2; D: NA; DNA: TGCGCCAGCAGCCATTGGGAGGGGAATGGCTACACCTTC; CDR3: CASSHWEGNGYTF
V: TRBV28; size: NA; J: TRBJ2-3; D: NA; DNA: TGTGCCAGCAGTTTTAACTCCCCGGGCACGCAGTATTTT; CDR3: CASSFNSPGTQYF
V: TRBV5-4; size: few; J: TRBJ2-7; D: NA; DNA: TGTGCCAGCAGCTTGTGGACAGACTACGAGCAGTACTTC; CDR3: CASSLWTDYEQYF
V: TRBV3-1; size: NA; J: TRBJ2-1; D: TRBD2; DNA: TGTGCCAGCAGTTCTCGGGGGGGCCAGGACGAGCAGTTCTTC; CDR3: CASSSRGGQDEQFF
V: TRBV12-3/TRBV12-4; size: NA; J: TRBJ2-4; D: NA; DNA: TGTGCCAGCAGTTTGGGTCAGTTAGCCAAAGACATTCAGTACTTC; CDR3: CASSLGQLAKDIQYF
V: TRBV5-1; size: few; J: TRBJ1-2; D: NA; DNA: TGCGCCAGCAGCCAGCCGTCGACTAGGGGGGGCTACACCTTC; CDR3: CASSQPSTRGGYTF
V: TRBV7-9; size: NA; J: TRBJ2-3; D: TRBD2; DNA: TGTGCCAGCAGCTGGACTAGCGGGCCATCTCGGGGAGATACGCAGTATTTT; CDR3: CASSWTSGPSRGDTQYF
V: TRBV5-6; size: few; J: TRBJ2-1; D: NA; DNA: TGTGCCAGCAGGTATAGCGGTAATGAGCAGTTCTTC; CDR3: CASRYSGNEQFF
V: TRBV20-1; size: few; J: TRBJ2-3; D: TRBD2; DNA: TGCAGTGCCGTGCGGGAGCTCGCAGATACGCAGTATTTT; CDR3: CSAVRELADTQYF
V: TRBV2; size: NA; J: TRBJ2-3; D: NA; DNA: TGTGCCAGCACGAGGGAAGCCGCAGATACGCAGTATTTT; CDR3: CASTREAADTQYF
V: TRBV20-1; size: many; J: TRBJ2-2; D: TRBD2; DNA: TGCAGTGCCATTGGGACTAGGGACACCGGGGAGCTGTTTTTT; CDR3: CSAIGTRDTGELFF
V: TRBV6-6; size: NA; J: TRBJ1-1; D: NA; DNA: TGTGCCAGCAGTTACGGACAGCTCTCAAACACTGAAGCTTTCTTT; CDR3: CASSYGQLSNTEAFF
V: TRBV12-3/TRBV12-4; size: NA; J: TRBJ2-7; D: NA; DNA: TGTGCCAGCAGACAGACAGGAGGAGACGAGCAGTACTTC; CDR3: CASRQTGGDEQYF
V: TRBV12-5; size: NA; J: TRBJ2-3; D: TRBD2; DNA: TGTGCTAGTGCCGCGGGGCTAGCGGGACCAGATACGCAGTATTTT; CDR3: CASAAGLAGPDTQYF
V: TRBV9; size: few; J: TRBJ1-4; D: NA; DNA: TGTGCCAGCAGCGTCGACCCGGTGAGGGGACCTAATGAAAAACTGTTTTTT; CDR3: CASSVDPVRGPNEKLFF
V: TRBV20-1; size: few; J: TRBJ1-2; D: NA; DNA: TGCAGTGCTAGACAGAAGACCGGCTACACCTTC; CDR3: CSARQKTGYTF
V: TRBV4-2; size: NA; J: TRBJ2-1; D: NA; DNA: TGTGCCAGCAGCCAAGAAGCCGGGGTCGTTCTCGACTCCTACAATGAGCAGTTCTTC; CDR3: CASSQEAGVVLDSYNEQFF
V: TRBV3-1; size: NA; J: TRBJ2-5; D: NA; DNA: TGTGCCAGCGGTCGAGGGGCGGATTTTCAAGAGACCCAGTACTTC; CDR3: CASGRGADFQETQYF
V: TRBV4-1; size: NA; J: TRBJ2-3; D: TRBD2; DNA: TGCGCCAGCAGCCAAGGTTTCGACTTCCTAGCGGGAGCAGATACGCAGTATTTT; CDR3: CASSQGFDFLAGADTQYF
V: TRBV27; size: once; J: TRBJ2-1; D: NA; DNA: TGTGCCAGCAGTTTAAGGGGGGAAGTGGGCAATGAGCAGTTCTTC; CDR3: CASSLRGEVGNEQFF
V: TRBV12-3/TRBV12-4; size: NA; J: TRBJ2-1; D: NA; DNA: TGTGCCAGCAGTCCATCCCTAGGGACTGGACACAATGAGCAGTTCTTC; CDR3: CASSPSLGTGHNEQFF
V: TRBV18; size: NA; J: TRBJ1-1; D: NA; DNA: TGTGCCAGCTCCCCTAGGAGGGGTGATGGGGCTGAAGCTTTCTTT; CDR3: CASSPRRGDGAEAFF